This T cell receptor beta chain was captured by sequencing in a study of T cell responses to AZD1222 COVID-19 vaccine. About the research overall: Combined were second doses at about 4 or about 12 weeks. Broader study findings: Among vaccine-associated CD4 TCRs, coverage spanned spike, with dominance at 160-218 and 743-854. Spike-specific TCRs gained breadth and depth after people received two AZD1222 doses. After the peak T cell response, and only then, were repertoires sampled.

As to this clone: Its antigen is not identified.

Clones were sequenced by immunoSEQ multiplex PCR, and TCRdb holds only the in-frame ones, with some missing. The sample lists about 190,000 clones; 85% to 90% were seen once. The sequence came from an adult in good health. Sample: peripheral blood, taken on day 0 of AZD1222 vaccination.

The CDR3 spells CASSGTGGEARNEQFF. The CDR3 bases are TGTGCCAGCAGCGGGACAGGGGGCGAGGCGCGGAATGAGCAGTTCTTC. The chain links TRBV5-5 to TRBJ2-1; 12 bases match TRBD1. Germline V gene lookup returns CDR1 SGHKS and CDR2 YYEKEE (reference sequence). Trimming at V came to 4 bases and at J to 7 bases, leaving 9 bases not matched to a gene. CDR3 length: 16 amino acids.